This T cell receptor beta chain emerged from a study of CD8 T cells in ankylosing spondylitis. The study's findings and limits: The authors reported significant enrichment of disease-linked clones in matched ankylosing spondylitis synovial fluid. What appeared characteristic of ankylosing spondylitis blood was a TCR beta motif of seven to nine highly homologous variants.

This CDR3 has 14 amino acids. Germline V gene lookup returns CDR1 LNHNV and CDR2 YYDKDF (reference sequence). V was cut by 5 bases and J by 6 bases, with 16 bases left in between. Note on this clonotype: No antigen is known for it.

In making TCR beta libraries, quantitative 5'-RACE with molecular barcodes was used. Each CDR3 protein is one row after TCRdb ran MiXCR on the 5' RACE reads. The sample carries about 800,000 distinct CDR3 sequences, approximately 10% recorded once. V usage is TRBV15 and J usage is TRBJ1-2; D is perhaps TRBD1 (6 bases). This sequence originates from a male donor with ankylosing spondylitis. Material: blood, either unsorted or a sorted T cell fraction (not recorded which). CDR3 amino acids: CATSEVYRDDGYTF. CDR3 bases: TGTGCCACCAGCGAGGTGTACAGGGATGATGGCTACACCTTC.